This T cell receptor (beta chain) originates from a study of blood T cell repertoires in COVID-19. Original handling: Nucleated cell counts were estimated from reference gene primer amplification. Clones were read by immunoSEQ multiplex PCR, and TCRdb kept only the in-frame ones, dropping some. Clone size and V and J calls were adopted from that table, with D and trimming inferred from the DNA. Of 200,000 to 250,000 clones detected, around 80% appear once; the ten largest clones hold under 2%. Participant-given clinical history determined each cohort assignment. Resolution of symptoms, clearance, or two negative PCRs was present in recovered Cohort 3 donors. The germline V gene encodes CDR1 SGHTA and CDR2 FQGNSA. V lost 5 bases and J 3 bases, leaving 5 bases between the germline ends. CDR3 size: 12 residues.

The origin of this receptor is a man aged 55 to 70 who had recovered from COVID-19. The source material was PBMCs or T cells enriched from blood (not recorded which). The V and J genes are TRBV7-2 and TRBJ2-4; no firm D call. The chain's CDR3 is CASSENKNIQYF. The CDR3 coding sequence is TGTGCCAGCAGCGAGAACAAAAACATTCAGTACTTC. Full variable domain (rest looked up from reference TRBV7-2 and TRBJ2-4): GAGVSQSPSNKVTEKGKDVELRCDPISGHTALYWYRQSLGQGLEFLIYFQGNSAPDKSGLPSDRFSAERTGGSVSTLTIQRTQQEDSAVYLCASSENKNIQYFGAGTRLSVL.